The entry below describes one T cell receptor beta chain. Trimming cost V 4 bases and J 5 bases, with 11 bases left between them. The CDR3 sequence is 13 residues long. Germline CDR1 and CDR2: SNHLY and FYNNEI. This sample was taken from a study of blood T cell repertoires in COVID-19. Donors in Cohort 3 who had recovered were those with two negative PCRs, healthcare professional clearance, or resolution of their symptoms. Clones were read by immunoSEQ multiplex PCR, and TCRdb kept only the in-frame ones, dropping some. The table records 150,000 to 170,000 clones, around 80% of them present only once.

The sample taken for sequencing was PBMCs or T cells enriched from blood (not recorded which). This receptor was taken from a man aged 45-65 years who had recovered from COVID-19. V is TRBV2 and J is TRBJ2-5; D gene uncertain. CDR3 sequence reads: CASSGSVGETQYF. The CDR3 DNA sequence: TGTGCCAGCAGTGGCTCGGTCGGGGAGACCCAGTACTTC.